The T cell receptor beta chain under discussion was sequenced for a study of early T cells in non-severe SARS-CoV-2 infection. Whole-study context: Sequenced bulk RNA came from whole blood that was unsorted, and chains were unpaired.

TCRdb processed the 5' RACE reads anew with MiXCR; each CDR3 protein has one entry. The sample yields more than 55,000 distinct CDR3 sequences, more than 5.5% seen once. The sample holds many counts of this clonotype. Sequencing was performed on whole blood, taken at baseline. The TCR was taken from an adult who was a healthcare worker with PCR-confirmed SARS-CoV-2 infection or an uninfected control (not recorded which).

The CDR3 DNA sequence: TGCGCCATGGCACAGGGCAGCGAGCAGTACTTC. Translation gives CAMAQGSEQYF. The chain has TRBV10-2 and TRBJ2-7, with D possibly being TRBD1 (6 bases). Trimming stripped 10 bases from V and 6 bases from J, with 13 bases between. This CDR3 is built from 11 residues. Per germline, CDR1 WSHSY and CDR2 SAAADI.